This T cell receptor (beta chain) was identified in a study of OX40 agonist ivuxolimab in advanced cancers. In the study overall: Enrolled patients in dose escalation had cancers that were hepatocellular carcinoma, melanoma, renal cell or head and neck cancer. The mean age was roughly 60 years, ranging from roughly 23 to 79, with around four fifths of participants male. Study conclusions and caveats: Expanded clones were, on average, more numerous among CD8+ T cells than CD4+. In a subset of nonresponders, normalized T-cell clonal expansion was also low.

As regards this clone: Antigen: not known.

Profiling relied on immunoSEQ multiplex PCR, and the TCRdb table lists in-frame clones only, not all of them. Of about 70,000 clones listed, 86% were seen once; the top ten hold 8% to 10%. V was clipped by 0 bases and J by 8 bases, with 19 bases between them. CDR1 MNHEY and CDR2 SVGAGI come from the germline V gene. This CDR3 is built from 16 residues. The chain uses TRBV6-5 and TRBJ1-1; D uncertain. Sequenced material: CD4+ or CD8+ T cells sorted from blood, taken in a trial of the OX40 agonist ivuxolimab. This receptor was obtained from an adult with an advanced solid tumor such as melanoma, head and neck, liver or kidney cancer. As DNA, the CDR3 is TGTGCCAGCAGTTACTCCCCTCGACCGGAATGGGGAGAAGCTTTCTTT. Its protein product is CASSYSPRPEWGEAFF.